Each of the 29 T cell receptor beta chains below was sequenced from the same sample in a study of monozygotic twins with inflammatory bowel disease. TCRdb re-called the 5' RACE reads and gives one entry per CDR3 protein, without DNA. The sample table includes more than 75,000 distinct CDR3 sequences. The sequenced sample consisted of blood. These receptors were collected from a human donor with ulcerative colitis or Crohn's disease, or a healthy co-twin of an affected twin (not recorded which).

The chain recombines TRBV28 with TRBJ2-3; the D gene TCRdb calls, TRBD2, cannot be checked with no DNA. Germline V lookup: CDR1 MDHEN, CDR2 SYDVKM. The CDR3 extends over 13 amino acids. CDR3 region: CASSFLQRDTQYF.

The chain recombines TRBV9 with TRBJ1-1. The CDR3 loop spans 17 amino acids. Germline assignment: CDR1 SGDLS and CDR2 YYNGEE. The CDR3 protein is CASSARRLGPSDTEAFF.

V usage is TRBV12-3 or TRBV12-4 and J usage is TRBJ2-5; checking the TCRdb D call of TRBD2 is not possible without DNA. The CDR3 sequence is 13 residues long. CDR3 in amino acids: CASTWVGVETQYF.

The chain joins TRBV3-1 to TRBJ1-6; the TCRdb call, TRBD1, lacks DNA for checking. The CDR3 loop spans 15 amino acids. Germline values: CDR1 LGHDT, CDR2 YNNKEL (reference sequence). The CDR3 loop is CASSLGQADGSPLHF.

V and J are TRBV25-1 and TRBJ1-1; the TCRdb D gene call, TRBD1, has no DNA to confirm it. Germline CDR1 and CDR2: MGHDK and SYGVNS. The CDR3 contains 16 residues. CDR3 protein: CASSPGQGPERGEAFF.

This chain uses TRBV5-1 with TRBJ1-1; the TRBD1 assignment by TCRdb is unverifiable without DNA. This CDR3 region has 12 residues. CDR1 is SGHRS, CDR2 YFSETQ, per germline. This CDR3 is CASSLEGGWAFF.

The gene calls are TRBV12-3 or TRBV12-4 and TRBJ1-6; TCRdb designates TRBD1, a call that cannot be tested without DNA. This CDR3 is built from 15 residues. CDR3 region: CASSPLSGQISPLHF.

The chain joins TRBV10-3 to TRBJ1-2; TCRdb picks TRBD1, but there is no DNA to check that call. In germline, CDR1 is ENHRY, CDR2 SYGVKD. The CDR3 runs 17 residues. The chain's CDR3 is CAISGRTGGNRDYGYTF.

The chain uses TRBV10-3 and TRBJ1-1. Germline values: CDR1 ENHRY, CDR2 SYGVKD. CDR3 size: 11 residues. The CDR3 loop is CAISQGPDAFF.

V gene TRBV12-3 or TRBV12-4 combines with J gene TRBJ1-2; the TCRdb call, TRBD1, lacks DNA for checking. The CDR3 consists of 14 residues. CDR3 sequence reads: CASSPKDSRYGYTF.

The rearrangement joins TRBV27 to TRBJ2-3. The CDR3 has 13 amino acids. The germline gives CDR1 MNHEY, CDR2 SMNVEV (reference sequence). The CDR3 protein is CASSLGETDTQYF.

The CDR3 protein is CASSTQYMNTEAFF. This chain connects TRBV5-6 to TRBJ1-1. The CDR3 has 14 residues. Germline assignment: CDR1 SGHDT and CDR2 YYEEEE.

The V and J genes are TRBV5-1 and TRBJ1-3; with no DNA, the TCRdb D assignment of TRBD1 cannot be verified. Looked up from germline, CDR1 is SGHRS and CDR2 is YFSETQ. This CDR3 spans 15 amino acids. This CDR3 reads CASRQGTGSGNTIYF.

This chain links TRBV3-1 with TRBJ2-1; TCRdb lists TRBD2, though no DNA is available to test this call. The germline CDR1 and CDR2 sequences are LGHDT and YNNKEL (reference sequence). The CDR3 spans 14 residues. The CDR3 sequence is CASSQVAQGGEQFF.

The V and J genes are TRBV7-9 and TRBJ1-4; TCRdb calls TRBD1, which cannot be checked without DNA. Germline V CDR1 and CDR2: SEHNR, FQNEAQ (reference sequence). The CDR3 totals 16 residues. The CDR3 sequence is CASSQGLGQRNEKLFF.

The rearrangement uses TRBV7-2 and TRBJ2-3; TCRdb selects TRBD2, and the lack of DNA leaves this call unchecked. In germline, CDR1 is SGHTA, CDR2 FQGNSA. There are 16 residues in the CDR3. The CDR3 protein is CASSQTSGGFRDTQYF.

The chain uses TRBV18 and TRBJ2-3. The CDR3 runs 13 residues. CDR1 and CDR2 (germline): KGHSH, LQKENI. The CDR3 reads CASSPPGTDTQYF.

V and J are TRBV7-9 and TRBJ1-1; absent DNA, TCRdb's TRBD1 call cannot be checked. Germline values: CDR1 SEHNR, CDR2 FQNEAQ (reference sequence). The CDR3 is 17 residues long. The CDR3 is CASSLRPSGGLNTEAFF.

The rearrangement joins TRBV6-5 to TRBJ2-3; TCRdb's D call, TRBD1, is unchecked because there is no DNA. Looked up from germline, CDR1 is MNHEY and CDR2 is SVGAGI. The CDR3 loop spans 18 amino acids. This CDR3 is CASSYSIPGLGRTDTQYF.

The rearrangement links TRBV19 to TRBJ1-1; no DNA is available, so the TRBD1 call from TCRdb remains unchecked. This CDR3 spans 12 amino acids. From germline, CDR1 is LNHDA and CDR2 SQIVND (reference sequence). CDR3 residues: CASSYRSTEAFF.

The rearrangement links TRBV5-1 to TRBJ2-7; TCRdb's D call of TRBD1 is untestable without DNA. The CDR3 contains 14 residues. CDR1 and CDR2 from the germline V gene are SGHRS and YFSETQ. The CDR3: CASSLAQGIDEQYF.

This chain links TRBV25-1 with TRBJ1-6. Germline V lookup: CDR1 MGHDK, CDR2 SYGVNS. CDR3 length: 13 residues. CDR3 protein: CASSGLTTSPLHF.

J is TRBJ2-3 and V is TRBV4-2; TCRdb reports TRBD2, a call that lacks DNA to check it against. Germline V gene sequence: CDR1 LGHNA, CDR2 YNFKEQ. The CDR3 is 20 residues long. CDR3 residues: CASSQETGLAARSSTDTQYF.

V gene TRBV12-3 or TRBV12-4 combines with J gene TRBJ2-2; checking the TCRdb D call of TRBD1 is not possible without DNA. This CDR3 has 14 residues. Here the CDR3 reads CASTHGGGTGELFF.

The genes are TRBV12-3 or TRBV12-4 and TRBJ1-5. The length of the CDR3 is 14 residues. The CDR3 spells CASSLSGLNQPQHF.

The chain has TRBV5-1 and TRBJ1-6; TCRdb selects TRBD1, and the lack of DNA leaves this call unchecked. The CDR3 runs to 16 residues. Germline CDR1 SGHRS, CDR2 YFSETQ. CDR3 region: CASSSDRGGQWSPLHF.

The chain links TRBV20-1 to TRBJ2-1; no DNA is available, so the TRBD1 call from TCRdb remains unchecked. CDR1 and CDR2 (germline): DFQATT, SNEGSKA (reference sequence). The CDR3 has 17 residues. The CDR3 here is CSARDPIAGAAYNEQFF.

The J gene is TRBJ2-5, the V gene TRBV27; the TCRdb call, TRBD1, lacks DNA for checking. CDR3 length: 15 residues. Looked up from germline, CDR1 is MNHEY and CDR2 is SMNVEV (reference sequence). CDR3 sequence reads: CASSLRPGDGETQYF.

This chain joins TRBV7-8 and TRBJ1-6; TCRdb's D gene call, TRBD1, goes unchecked for lack of DNA. The length of the CDR3 is 15 residues. Germline V gene lookup returns CDR1 SGHVS and CDR2 FQNEAQ. CDR3 sequence: CASSFRRTDNSPLHF.